Following are 17 T cell receptor beta chains from one sample sequenced in a study of control samples from healthy donors and cancer patients. TCRdb keeps only in-frame clones here, not all; method: immunoSEQ multiplex PCR. This repertoire shows around 42,000 clones, roughly 83% found once; its top ten account for roughly 50%. Sequencing input: blood. The receptors were gathered from a man aged 60 to 69 in good health.

This CDR3 reads CASSAQAAAYGYTF. CDR3 DNA: TGTGCCAGCAGCGCCCAGGCGGCGGCGTATGGCTACACCTTC. The J gene is TRBJ1-2, the V gene TRBV9; D is unclear. CDR3 length: 14 residues. Trimming took off 3 bases at V and 5 bases at J, with 14 bases between the two ends. Germline lookup yields CDR1 SGDLS and CDR2 YYNGEE.

This chain links TRBV3-1 (or the pseudogene TRBV3-2) with TRBJ2-1; 7 bases are shared with TRBD2. The CDR3 covers 15 residues. The germline V gene has CDR1 LGHDT and CDR2 YNNKEL (reference sequence). V shed 2 bases and J 5 bases; nucleotides not matched to a gene: 6. CDR3 in amino acids: CASSQLSSGDNEQFF. Here the CDR3 DNA reads TGTGCCAGCAGCCAACTGTCGAGCGGGGACAATGAGCAGTTCTTC.

The rearrangement joins TRBV21-1 to TRBJ1-2. TRBV21-1 is listed as a pseudogene. This CDR3 has 20 residues. This CDR3 reads CASSKSARGAEGVPNYGYTF. DNA of the CDR3: TGTGCCAGCAGCAAATCCGCGCGGGGGGCAGAAGGTGTTCCTAACTATGGCTACACCTTC.

This clone was recorded once. The chain recombines TRBV5-8 with TRBJ2-1, with TRBD1 as a possible D gene (5 bases). This CDR3 spans 15 amino acids. Germline V lookup: CDR1 SGHTS, CDR2 YDEGEE. The V gene lost 4 bases and the J gene lost 0 bases, with 11 bases spanning the gap. CDR3 sequence (DNA): TGTGCCAGCAGCCCTGGACAAAGCTCCTACAATGAGCAGTTCTTC. It specifies CASSPGQSSYNEQFF.

The chain is built from TRBV27 and TRBJ1-2; tentatively, D is TRBD1 (5 bases). The CDR3 has 14 residues. The V and J ends lost 5 bases and 3 bases respectively, with 13 bases between them. Germline CDR1 is MNHEY and CDR2 is SMNVEV (reference sequence). The CDR3 bases are TGTGCCAGCAGTAGGGGCGCGACGGACTATGGCTACACCTTC. Amino acid sequence: CASSRGATDYGYTF.

The count of this clone is one. The chain employs TRBV6-2 or TRBV6-3 and TRBJ1-5; D is possibly TRBD1 (5 bases). CDR1 is MNHEY and CDR2 is SVGEGT in the germline V gene. Trimming removed 6 bases at V and 6 bases at J, with 15 bases between. CDR3 length: 14 residues. CDR3 coding DNA: TGTGCCAGCAGCCCGACAGAGGGCAGTCAGCCCCAGCATTTT. Its translation is CASSPTEGSQPQHF.

The CDR3: CASSSAGRRTDTQYF. The CDR3, as DNA: TGCGCCAGCAGCTCTGCGGGGCGGCGGACAGATACGCAGTATTTT. The chain employs TRBV5-1 and TRBJ2-3; D perhaps matches TRBD2 (6 bases). CDR1 and CDR2 (germline): SGHRS, YFSETQ. Trimming removed 3 bases from V and 3 bases from J, with 14 bases in between. This CDR3 spans 15 amino acids.

The V gene is TRBV4-3, the J gene TRBJ1-2; D is unclear. Germline CDR1 LGHNA, CDR2 YSLEER. V shed 0 bases and J shed 4 bases, with 6 bases lying between them. The CDR3 is made up of 13 amino acids. As DNA, the CDR3 is TGCGCCAGCAGCCAAGATGGGTCCTATGGCTACACCTTC. This sequence encodes CASSQDGSYGYTF.

The V and J genes are TRBV3-1 (or the pseudogene TRBV3-2) and TRBJ1-3; D is undetermined. V was trimmed by 1 base and J by 2 bases, leaving 9 bases between them. This CDR3 comprises 15 residues. Germline CDR1 is LGHDT and CDR2 is YNNKEL (reference sequence). This CDR3 is CASSQVSITGNTIYF. CDR3 nucleotides: TGTGCCAGCAGCCAAGTTAGTATTACTGGAAACACCATATATTTT.

V and J are TRBV6-6 and TRBJ2-2, with 14 bases that match TRBD2. J was trimmed by 4 bases and V by 5 bases; bases with no gene match: 0. This CDR3 region has 15 residues. In germline, CDR1 is MNHNY, CDR2 SVGAGI (reference sequence). CDR3 loop: CASSGLAGGTGELFF. CDR3 DNA sequence: TGTGCCAGCAGTGGACTAGCGGGAGGCACCGGGGAGCTGTTTTTT.

The V gene is TRBV4-2, the J gene TRBJ2-7; the D is unclear. CDR3 length: 15 amino acids. V was cut by 4 bases and J by 0 bases, with 13 bases left in between. Germline values: CDR1 LGHNA, CDR2 YNFKEQ. This CDR3 reads CASSPLTDSSYEQYF. The CDR3 DNA is TGTGCCAGCAGCCCTCTGACGGATAGCTCCTACGAGCAGTACTTC.

V is TRBV7-3 and J is TRBJ2-3; 12 nucleotides agree with TRBD2. This CDR3 contains 17 residues. Looked up from germline, CDR1 is SGHTA and CDR2 is FQGTGA. With V trimmed by 5 bases and J by 0 bases, 6 bases remained unmatched. The CDR3 nucleotides read TGTGCCAGCAGCGCGGGACTAGCGGGTTGGAGCACAGATACGCAGTATTTT. This encodes CASSAGLAGWSTDTQYF.

The chain links TRBV7-2 to TRBJ2-7; maybe TRBD1 (6 bases). Trimming removed 4 bases at V and 3 bases at J, with 19 bases between. This CDR3 spans 16 amino acids. Germline V gives CDR1 SGHTA, CDR2 FQGNSA. Written as DNA, the CDR3 is TGTGCCAGCAGCTCTGCAGGAGGAGGACAGCTCTACGAGCAGTACTTC. This gives the protein CASSSAGGGQLYEQYF.

This chain links TRBV7-3 with TRBJ1-1; weak D call: TRBD1 (5 bases). Germline-derived CDR1 and CDR2 are SGHTA and FQGTGA. Trimming cost V 5 bases and J 4 bases, with 5 bases left between them. The CDR3 extends over 11 amino acids. The CDR3 DNA follows: TGTGCCAGCAGCGGGGGCACTGAAGCTTTCTTT. It codes for CASSGGTEAFF. Based on the CDR3 plus reference TRBV7-3 and TRBJ1-1, the full variable domain is GAGVSQTPSNKVTEKGKYVELRCDPISGHTALYWYRQSLGQGPEFLIYFQGTGAADDSGLPNDRFFAVRPEGSVSTLKIQRTERGDSAVYLCASSGGTEAFFGQGTRLTVV.

The CDR3 DNA reads as TGTGCCAGCAGTAAGGACCGCAACTATGGCTACACCTTC. This translates into CASSKDRNYGYTF. The V gene is TRBV6-4, the J gene TRBJ1-2; D uncertain. CDR1 and CDR2 (germline): MRHNA, SNTAGT. The CDR3 is 13 amino acids. Trimming removed 5 bases at V and 2 bases at J, with 9 bases between.

This sequence joins TRBV7-8 and TRBJ2-1, with D unresolved. Trimming cost V 1 base and J 3 bases, with 10 bases left between them. The CDR3 consists of 15 residues. Germline loops: CDR1 SGHVS, CDR2 FQNEAQ. The CDR3 reads CASSLEPEHYNEQFF. The CDR3 DNA sequence: TGTGCCAGCAGCTTAGAACCCGAGCACTACAATGAGCAGTTCTTC.

This clone was observed once. The chain is built from TRBV2 and TRBJ1-1; D ambiguous. Germline V lookup: CDR1 SNHLY, CDR2 FYNNEI. Trimming left V 5 bases short and J 1 base short, with 17 bases between. This CDR3 has 16 residues. CDR3 loop: CASSKETRTANTEAFF. DNA for the CDR3: TGTGCCAGCAGTAAGGAGACTAGGACGGCGAACACTGAAGCTTTCTTT.